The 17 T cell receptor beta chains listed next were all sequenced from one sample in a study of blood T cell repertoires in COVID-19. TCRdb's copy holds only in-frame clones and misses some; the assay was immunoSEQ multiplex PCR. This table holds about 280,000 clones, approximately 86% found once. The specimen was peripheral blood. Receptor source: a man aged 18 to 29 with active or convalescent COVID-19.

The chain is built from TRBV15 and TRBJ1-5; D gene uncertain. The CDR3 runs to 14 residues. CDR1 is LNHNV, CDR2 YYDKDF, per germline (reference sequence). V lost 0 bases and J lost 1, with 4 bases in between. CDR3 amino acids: CATSREASNQPQHF. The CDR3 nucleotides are TGTGCCACCAGCAGAGAAGCAAGCAATCAGCCCCAGCATTTT.

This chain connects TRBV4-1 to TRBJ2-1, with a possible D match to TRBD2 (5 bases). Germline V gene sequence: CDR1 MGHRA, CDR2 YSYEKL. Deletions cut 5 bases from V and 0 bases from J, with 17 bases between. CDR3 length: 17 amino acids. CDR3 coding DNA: TGCGCCAGCAGCACTGGGGAGAGGGAGAGCTCCTACAATGAGCAGTTCTTC. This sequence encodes CASSTGERESSYNEQFF.

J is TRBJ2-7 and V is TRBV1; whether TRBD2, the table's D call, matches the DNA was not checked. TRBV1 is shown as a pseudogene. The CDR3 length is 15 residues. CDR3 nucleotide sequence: TGCACCAGCAGCCCTCTAGCGGGGGGATGCTACGAGCAGTACTTC. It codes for CTSSPLAGGCYEQYF.

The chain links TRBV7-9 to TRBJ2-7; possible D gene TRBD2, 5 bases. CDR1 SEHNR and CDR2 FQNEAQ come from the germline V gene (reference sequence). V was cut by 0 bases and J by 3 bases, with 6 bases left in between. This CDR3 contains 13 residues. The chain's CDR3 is CASSLAGLYEQYF. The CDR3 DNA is TGTGCCAGCAGCTTAGCCGGACTCTACGAGCAGTACTTC.

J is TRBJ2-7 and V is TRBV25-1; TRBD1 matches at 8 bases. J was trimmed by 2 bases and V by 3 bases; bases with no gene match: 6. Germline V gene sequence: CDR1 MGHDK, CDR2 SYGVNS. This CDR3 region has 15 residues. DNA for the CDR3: TGTGCCAGCAGTGACCGGGACAGGATACCCTACGAGCAGTACTTC. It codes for CASSDRDRIPYEQYF.

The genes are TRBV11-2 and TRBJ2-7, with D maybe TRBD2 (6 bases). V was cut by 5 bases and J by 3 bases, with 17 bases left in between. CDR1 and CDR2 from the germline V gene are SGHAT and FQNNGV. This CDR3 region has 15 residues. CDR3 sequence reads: CASSRDFGLVYEQYF. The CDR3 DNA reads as TGTGCCAGCAGCAGGGACTTCGGCTTGGTCTACGAGCAGTACTTC.

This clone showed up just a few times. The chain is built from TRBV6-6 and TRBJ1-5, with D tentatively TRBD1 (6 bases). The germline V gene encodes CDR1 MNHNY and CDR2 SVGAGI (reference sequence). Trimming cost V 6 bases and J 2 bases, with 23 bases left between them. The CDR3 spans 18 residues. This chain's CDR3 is CASRRLSGGARGNQPQHF. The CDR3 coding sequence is TGTGCCAGCAGACGACTGTCTGGGGGGGCGCGCGGCAATCAGCCCCAGCATTTT.

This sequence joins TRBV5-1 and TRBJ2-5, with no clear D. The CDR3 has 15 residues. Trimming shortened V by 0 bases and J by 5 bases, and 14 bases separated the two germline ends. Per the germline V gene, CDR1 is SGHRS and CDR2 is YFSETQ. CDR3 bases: TGCGCCAGCAGCTTGGAACAGCCCTCGCAGGAGACCCAGTACTTC. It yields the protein CASSLEQPSQETQYF.

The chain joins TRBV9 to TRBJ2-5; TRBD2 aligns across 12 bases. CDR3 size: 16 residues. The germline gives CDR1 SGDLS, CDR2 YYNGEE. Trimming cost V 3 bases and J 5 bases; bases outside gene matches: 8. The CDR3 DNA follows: TGTGCCAGCAGCGCCTTGACTAGCGGGGGCGGGGAGACCCAGTACTTC. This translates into CASSALTSGGGETQYF.

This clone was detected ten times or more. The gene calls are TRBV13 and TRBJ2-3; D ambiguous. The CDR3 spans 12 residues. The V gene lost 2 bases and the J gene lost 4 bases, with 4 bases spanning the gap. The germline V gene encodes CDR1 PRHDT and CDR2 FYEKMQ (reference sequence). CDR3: CASSLIADTQYF. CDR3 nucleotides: TGTGCCAGCAGCTTAATCGCAGATACGCAGTATTTT.

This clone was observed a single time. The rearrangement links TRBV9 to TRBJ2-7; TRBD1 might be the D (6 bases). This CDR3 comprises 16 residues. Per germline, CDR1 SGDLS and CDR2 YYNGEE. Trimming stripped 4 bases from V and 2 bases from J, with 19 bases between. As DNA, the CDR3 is TGTGCCAGCAGCCCCCAAGGGGGACCGAGCCCCTACGAGCAGTACTTC. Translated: CASSPQGGPSPYEQYF.

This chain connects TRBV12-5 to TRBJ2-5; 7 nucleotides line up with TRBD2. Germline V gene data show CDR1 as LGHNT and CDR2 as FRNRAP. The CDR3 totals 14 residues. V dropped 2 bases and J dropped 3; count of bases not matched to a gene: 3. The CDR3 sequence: CASGLWEGEETQYF. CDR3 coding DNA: TGTGCTAGTGGTTTGTGGGAGGGCGAAGAGACCCAGTACTTC.

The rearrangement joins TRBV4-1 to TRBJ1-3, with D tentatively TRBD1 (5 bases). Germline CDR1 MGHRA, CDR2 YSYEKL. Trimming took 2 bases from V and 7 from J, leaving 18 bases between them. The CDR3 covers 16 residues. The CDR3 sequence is CASSQIGRGGWNTIYF. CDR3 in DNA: TGCGCCAGCAGCCAAATCGGAAGGGGAGGCTGGAACACCATATATTTT.

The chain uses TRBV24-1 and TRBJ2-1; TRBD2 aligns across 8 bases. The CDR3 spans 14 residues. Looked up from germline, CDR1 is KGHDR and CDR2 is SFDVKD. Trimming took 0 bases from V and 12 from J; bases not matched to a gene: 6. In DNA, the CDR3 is TGTGCCACCAGTGATTTGGGACTAGCCCTATGGCAGTTCTTC. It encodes CATSDLGLALWQFF.

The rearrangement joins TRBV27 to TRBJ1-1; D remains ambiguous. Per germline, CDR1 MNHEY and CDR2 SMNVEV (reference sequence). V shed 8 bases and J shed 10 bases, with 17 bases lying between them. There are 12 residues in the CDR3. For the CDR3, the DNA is TGTGCCAGCTTGGGAGCAAGGGAAGGAGCTTTCTTT. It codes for CASLGAREGAFF.

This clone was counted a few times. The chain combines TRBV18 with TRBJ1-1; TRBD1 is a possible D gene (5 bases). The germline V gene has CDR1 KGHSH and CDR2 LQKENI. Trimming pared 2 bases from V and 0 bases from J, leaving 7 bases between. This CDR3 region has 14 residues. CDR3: CASSPAGLNTEAFF. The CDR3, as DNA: TGTGCCAGCTCACCAGCAGGGCTGAACACTGAAGCTTTCTTT.

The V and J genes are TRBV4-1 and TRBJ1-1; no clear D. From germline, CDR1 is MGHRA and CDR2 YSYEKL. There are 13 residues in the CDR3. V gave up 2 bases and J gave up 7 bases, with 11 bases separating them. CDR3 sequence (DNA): TGCGCCAGCAGCCAATCAGAAGTAAATGAAGCTTTCTTT. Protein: CASSQSEVNEAFF.